These 29 T cell receptor beta chains came from one sample sequenced in a study of cytomegalovirus exposure and HLA in healthy donors. PCR amplification relied on 60 Vbeta primers (plus 13 Jbeta primers). TCRdb keeps only in-frame clones here, not all; method: immunoSEQ multiplex PCR. The top ten clones hold around 6% of a sample with about 200,000 clones, roughly 80% of them seen once. Sequenced input: PBMCs. The receptors derive from a woman aged 45 to 65 in good health and CMV-seropositive.

The chain links TRBV7-9 to TRBJ1-2; D is perhaps TRBD1 (5 bases). Per germline, CDR1 SEHNR and CDR2 FQNEAQ (reference sequence). CDR3 length equals 12 residues. The V and J ends lost 7 bases and 7 bases respectively, with 13 bases between them. The CDR3 sequence is CASNYLGGGYTF. As DNA, the CDR3 is TGTGCCAGCAACTACCTGGGGGGTGGCTACACCTTC.

This chain uses TRBV5-1 with TRBJ2-7; weak D call: TRBD1 (6 bases). Germline CDR1 SGHRS, CDR2 YFSETQ. CDR3 length: 14 residues. Trimming took 6 bases from V and 1 from J, leaving 14 bases between them. The CDR3 loop reads CASTPGHNSYEQYF. CDR3 nucleotides: TGCGCCAGCACCCCGGGACACAATTCCTACGAGCAGTACTTC.

The chain employs TRBV12-1 and TRBJ1-5; the D call in the table, TRBD1, was not verified against the DNA. TRBV12-1 is marked as a pseudogene. CDR3 size: 15 residues. CDR3 region: CASSFARSSGFPQHF. CDR3 in DNA: TGTGCCAGCAGCTTTGCACGGTCCTCAGGTTTTCCCCAGCATTTT.

The chain recombines TRBV5-4 with TRBJ1-2; D might be TRBD1 (5 bases). This CDR3 has 14 residues. CDR1 and CDR2 from the germline V gene are SGHNT and YYREEE (reference sequence). Between the trimmed V and J ends, which lost 4 bases and 0 bases, there was a span of 10 bases. The DNA of the CDR3 is TGTGCCAGCAGCAGGGGCCAGACTAACTATGGCTACACCTTC. Amino acids: CASSRGQTNYGYTF.

V gene TRBV28 combines with J gene TRBJ2-7, with 11 bases identical to TRBD1. Germline values: CDR1 MDHEN, CDR2 SYDVKM. Trimming removed 6 bases from V and 4 bases from J; junction bases left unmatched: 17. This CDR3 region has 18 residues. The CDR3 here is CASSPPRGTGGREYEQYF. CDR3 DNA: TGTGCCAGCAGCCCCCCACGGGGGACAGGGGGAAGAGAGTACGAGCAGTACTTC.

V gene TRBV6-5 combines with J gene TRBJ1-4, with 7 bases identical to TRBD1. The CDR3 loop spans 14 amino acids. Trimming removed 6 bases from V and 2 bases from J; junction bases left unmatched: 3. Germline CDR1 MNHEY, CDR2 SVGAGI. Here the CDR3 reads CASSLQGTNEKLFF. The CDR3 DNA is TGTGCCAGCAGCCTACAGGGGACTAATGAAAAACTGTTTTTT.

This chain connects TRBV29-1 to TRBJ2-7, with D tentatively TRBD1 (6 bases). CDR3 size: 11 residues. The germline V gene has CDR1 SQVTM and CDR2 ANQGSEA. V was shortened by 4 bases and J by 6 bases, with 10 bases between the two germline ends. The CDR3 sequence is CSVAGGGEQYF. DNA of the CDR3: TGCAGCGTTGCTGGGGGCGGCGAGCAGTACTTC.

The chain combines TRBV21-1 with TRBJ1-2; the table's D call, TRBD1, was not checked against the DNA. TRBV21-1 is assigned pseudogene status. The CDR3 is made up of 17 amino acids. CDR3 residues: CASSKAQTSGARYGYTF. CDR3 coding DNA: TGTGCCAGCAGCAAAGCTCAGACTTCAGGGGCTCGCTATGGCTACACCTTC.

The chain joins TRBV2 to TRBJ2-1; D perhaps matches TRBD2 (5 bases). The CDR3 consists of 15 residues. Trimming shortened V by 7 bases and J by 6 bases, and 19 bases separated the two germline ends. The V gene's germline CDR1 is SNHLY and CDR2 FYNNEI. CDR3 loop: CASMVRLAPGNEQFF. CDR3 DNA: TGTGCCAGCATGGTCCGATTAGCGCCAGGCAATGAGCAGTTCTTC.

The rearrangement links TRBV19 to TRBJ1-2, with 8 bases aligning to TRBD1. Germline CDR1 LNHDA, CDR2 SQIVND (reference sequence). V was clipped by 1 base and J by 6 bases; unmatched bases: 13. The CDR3 sequence is 17 residues long. CDR3 residues: CASSIAWFLTGEDGYTF. CDR3 nucleotide sequence: TGTGCCAGTAGTATAGCCTGGTTTTTGACAGGGGAAGATGGCTACACCTTC.

V is TRBV27 and J is TRBJ2-1; D gene uncertain. The CDR3 contains 17 residues. V lost 6 bases and J lost 1, with 19 bases in between. CDR1 is MNHEY and CDR2 is SMNVEV in the germline V gene (reference sequence). In DNA form, the CDR3 reads TGTGCCAGCAGGTACACGGCTAGTGGCCTGTCCTACAATGAGCAGTTCTTC. Its translation is CASRYTASGLSYNEQFF.

The genes are TRBV6-6 and TRBJ2-3; tentative D call: TRBD2 (5 bases). CDR1 and CDR2 from the germline V gene are MNHNY and SVGAGI (reference sequence). This CDR3 has 15 residues. Trimming removed 0 bases at V and 1 base at J, with 8 bases between. The CDR3, as DNA: TGTGCCAGCAGTTACTCAATGCGGGGCACAGATACGCAGTATTTT. Translating it yields CASSYSMRGTDTQYF.

The chain employs TRBV19 and TRBJ2-7, with a possible D match to TRBD1 (6 bases). Germline V gene sequence: CDR1 LNHDA, CDR2 SQIVND (reference sequence). This CDR3 spans 14 amino acids. Trimming cost V 5 bases and J 0 bases, with 11 bases left between them. CDR3 residues: CASSLTGVSYEQYF. The CDR3 nucleotides are TGTGCCAGTAGTCTGACAGGAGTCTCCTACGAGCAGTACTTC.

Concerning this clone itself: The junction differs from germline at one of its ends, possibly a read error. CDR3: CSSSGLAGVMNTGELFF. The CDR3 DNA reads TGTTCCAGCAGCGGTCTGGCGGGGGTCATGAACACCGGGGAGCTGTTTTTT. The chain uses TRBV7-9 and TRBJ2-2, with 7 positions matching TRBD2. This CDR3 region has 17 residues. Germline lookup yields CDR1 SEHNR and CDR2 FQNEAQ (reference sequence).

The chain recombines TRBV5-4 with TRBJ2-2; 9 nucleotides line up with TRBD1. The CDR3 is 16 amino acids. Germline V lookup: CDR1 SGHNT, CDR2 YYREEE (reference sequence). J gave up 8 bases and V 1 base, and 9 bases lay outside the gene matches. CDR3 in DNA: TGTGCCAGCAGCTTGCAGCAAGGACAGGGGATGGGGGAGCTGTTTTTT. Residues: CASSLQQGQGMGELFF. The variable domain in full, with the rest retrieved from reference TRBV5-4 and TRBJ2-2, is ETGVTQSPTHLIKTRGQQVTLRCSSQSGHNTVSWYQQALGQGPQFIFQYYREEENGRGNFPPRFSGLQFPNYSSELNVNALELDDSALYLCASSLQQGQGMGELFFGEGSRLTVL.

This chain connects TRBV5-1 to TRBJ2-1, with TRBD2 matching over 13 bases. The CDR3 loop spans 16 amino acids. V gave up 4 bases and J gave up 8 bases; unmatched junction bases: 9. Germline CDR1 and CDR2: SGHRS and YFSETQ. The CDR3 nucleotides read TGCGCCAGCAGCCGCCGGACTAGCGGGAGTGGCGATGAGCAGTTCTTC. It encodes CASSRRTSGSGDEQFF.

This clone was seen once. The chain joins TRBV19 to TRBJ1-5, with D unclear. This CDR3 is 15 amino acids long. From germline, CDR1 is LNHDA and CDR2 SQIVND (reference sequence). V lost 7 bases to trimming and J lost 11 bases, with 24 bases between them. The chain's CDR3 is CASTPRGLTDPAQHF. The CDR3 DNA is TGTGCCAGTACCCCTCGAGGACTTACCGACCCGGCCCAGCATTTT.

J is TRBJ1-6 and V is TRBV19, with 8 nucleotides matching TRBD1. CDR3 length: 16 amino acids. J was trimmed by 0 bases and V by 5 bases; bases with no gene match: 3. CDR1 and CDR2 from the germline V gene are LNHDA and SQIVND (reference sequence). The CDR3 is CASSLGQGSYNSPLHF. Written as DNA, the CDR3 is TGTGCCAGTAGTTTAGGACAGGGCTCCTATAATTCACCCCTCCACTTT.

CDR3 region: CASSLGVTDTQYF. The CDR3 DNA follows: TGTGCCAGCAGCCTAGGGGTCACAGATACGCAGTATTTT. The chain carries TRBV7-3 and TRBJ2-3, with a tentative D call TRBD1 (5 bases). The germline CDR1 and CDR2 sequences are SGHTA and FQGTGA. V shed 5 bases and J shed 2 bases, with 8 bases lying between them. This CDR3 spans 13 amino acids.

The chain uses TRBV9 and TRBJ2-1, with a tentative D call TRBD1 (6 bases). Germline values: CDR1 SGDLS, CDR2 YYNGEE. CDR3 length: 14 residues. The V gene lost 0 bases and the J gene lost 6 bases, with 10 bases spanning the gap. The CDR3 bases are TGTGCCAGCAGCGTAGGAACAGGGTCCAATGAGCAGTTCTTC. Protein sequence: CASSVGTGSNEQFF.

V is TRBV7-2 and J is TRBJ2-7; TRBD2 agrees at 8 bases. V shed 1 base, J shed 3 bases, and the junction held 5 bases outside the gene matches. The CDR3 has 15 amino acids. Germline loops: CDR1 SGHTA, CDR2 FQGNSA. The CDR3 nucleotides are TGTGCCAGCAGCTTAGTAGCGGGGCAGCACTACGAGCAGTACTTC. This gives the protein CASSLVAGQHYEQYF.

This clone has a handful of counts. The rearrangement joins TRBV7-2 to TRBJ1-1; D remains ambiguous. CDR1 SGHTA and CDR2 FQGNSA come from the germline V gene. Trimming removed 2 bases at V and 5 bases at J, with 6 bases between. The CDR3 runs to 12 residues. The CDR3 reads CASSLSGTEAFF. The CDR3 nucleotides are TGTGCCAGCAGCTTAAGCGGTACTGAAGCTTTCTTT.

The chain employs TRBV11-2 and TRBJ1-4; 9 nucleotides match TRBD1. This CDR3 is built from 14 residues. V shed 1 base, J shed 11 bases, and the junction held 5 bases outside the gene matches. From germline, CDR1 is SGHAT and CDR2 FQNNGV. The DNA for the CDR3 is TGTGCCAGCAGCTTAGGGACAGGGGAAGGGAAACTGTTTTTT. Translation gives CASSLGTGEGKLFF.

This chain links TRBV5-8 with TRBJ2-5; 10 positions agree with TRBD1. This CDR3 region has 15 residues. Germline CDR1 is SGHTS and CDR2 is YDEGEE. V dropped 5 bases and J dropped 3; count of bases not matched to a gene: 7. The DNA for the CDR3 is TGTGCCAGCAGTTCAGACAGGGGGCTGAAAGAGACCCAGTACTTC. Protein: CASSSDRGLKETQYF.

In DNA form, the CDR3 reads TGCGCCAGCAGCCCGGGACAGGGGCCAAACACTGAAGCTTTCTTT. Translated, it gives CASSPGQGPNTEAFF. This sequence joins TRBV4-1 and TRBJ1-1; TRBD1 matches at 10 bases. The CDR3 sequence is 15 residues long. Losses at the gene ends were 4 bases for V and 2 bases for J; bases not matched to a gene: 4. Germline V gene data show CDR1 as MGHRA and CDR2 as YSYEKL.

The rearrangement joins TRBV10-3 to TRBJ1-3; D possibly corresponds to TRBD1 (5 bases). The germline V and J ends were trimmed by 6 bases and 4 bases, with 10 bases remaining between them. The CDR3 has 13 residues. CDR1 and CDR2 from the germline V gene are ENHRY and SYGVKD. Here the CDR3 DNA reads TGTGCCATCAGGGCAGGGTCAGGAAACACCATATATTTT. Translating gives CAIRAGSGNTIYF.

The rearrangement links TRBV9 to TRBJ1-5; D is undetermined. The CDR3 consists of 10 residues. CDR1 and CDR2 from the germline V gene are SGDLS and YYNGEE. Written as DNA, the CDR3 is TGTCGGGAGGGCAATCAGCCCCAGCATTTT. Residues: CREGNQPQHF.

The chain is built from TRBV7-9 and TRBJ2-7; tentatively, D is TRBD1 (5 bases). Germline V gives CDR1 SEHNR, CDR2 FQNEAQ (reference sequence). Trimming cost V 5 bases and J 4 bases, with 12 bases left between them. This CDR3 spans 13 amino acids. The CDR3 DNA reads TGTGCCAGCAGCCAGGGTAGCTCTTACGAGCAGTACTTC. Its translation is CASSQGSSYEQYF.

This clone was found once. The chain is built from TRBV10-3 and TRBJ2-7, with TRBD1 identical over 8 bases. V gave up 7 bases and J gave up 1 base; unmatched junction bases: 9. This CDR3 comprises 15 residues. Germline V gene sequence: CDR1 ENHRY, CDR2 SYGVKD. The CDR3 protein is CAITPGTGLSYEQYF. The CDR3 nucleotides read TGTGCCATCACTCCAGGGACAGGCCTATCCTACGAGCAGTACTTC.